The sample holds a few counts of the clone carrying this T cell receptor beta chain. These data come from a study of beta chain features in type 1 diabetes. Germline V gene lookup returns CDR1 SGHTA and CDR2 FQGNSA. Unmatched junction bases numbered 8, after V lost 0 bases and J lost 4 bases. This CDR3 spans 17 amino acids. Expressed TCRB transcripts got sequenced, as all isolated RNA was reverse transcribed. Produced via immunoSEQ multiplex PCR; TCRdb's table is partial and in-frame only. Of around 430,000 clones listed, about 32% are singletons. The V call is TRBV7-2, the J call TRBJ2-1, with TRBD2 identical over 8 bases. The specimen sequenced was naive CD4+ T cells from blood. The source is a man younger than 35 in good health. The CDR3 protein is CASSLAAAAGGYNEQFF. For the CDR3, the DNA is TGTGCCAGCAGCTTAGCAGCAGCGGCGGGAGGATACAATGAGCAGTTCTTC. Complete variable domain (other parts from reference TRBV7-2 and TRBJ2-1): GAGVSQSPSNKVTEKGKDVELRCDPISGHTALYWYRQSLGQGLEFLIYFQGNSAPDKSGLPSDRFSAERTGGSVSTLTIQRTQQEDSAVYLCASSLAAAAGGYNEQFFGPGTRLTVL.